This TCR beta chain was documented in a study of regulatory T cells in long-lasting Graves disease listed by TCRdb under 2021. Broadly, across the study: Newly diagnosed Graves' disease patients had taken antithyroid drugs for less than 3 months. Peripheral blood TCR sequencing and RNA sequencing compared persistent Graves' disease patients with newly diagnosed Graves' disease patients. The study was conducted in China and was registered as a clinical trial. TCR sequencing covered around 13 persistent and approximately 20 newly diagnosed Graves' disease patients, some 33 samples in total. On the study overall, not on this receptor specifically: Sequencing and analysis were restricted to the TCR beta chain. Preferential use of TRBV28, TRBJ1-2 and TRBJ2-5 was observed in persistent disease, whereas TRBV20-1 and TRBJ2-1 were favored in newly diagnosed disease. The authors acknowledged the small sample size as a limitation that may reduce accuracy. Compared with newly diagnosed patients, patients with persistent Graves' disease had lower TCR Shannon entropy and fewer highly expanded clones, which suggests clonal expansion. Persistent patients shared more public clonotypes among themselves (roughly 2,700) than newly diagnosed patients did (approximately 970). The study examined only peripheral blood because the primary lesion, thyroid tissue, could not be accessed.

Library preparation used multiplex PCR. The reads were generated on an Illumina HiSeq 4000. iRepertoire HTBI primers and Arm-PCR amplification of CDR3 regions were used to construct TCR beta libraries. PCR products were gel purified before sequencing. On the authors' methods: A total of roughly 58 TRBV and some 15 TRBJ segments were identified across samples and were used for gene usage analysis of CDR3 amino acid clonotypes. COPE and FqMerger were used to merge the filtered high-quality paired reads into contigs. BLAST was used to align contigs to the IMGT TRBV, TRBD and TRBJ reference genes, and CDR3 was defined following IMGT. Clonotypes above 0.1% frequency were classified as highly expanded clones. Repertoire diversity was measured by Shannon entropy, and V-J evenness by the Gini coefficient. Clonotypes shared by more than one individual were considered public. The raw public reads went through TCRdb reprocessing: fastp at Q25, MiXCR clone calling, in-frame beta chains kept. Each CDR3 protein gets just one entry, which takes the most common genes and DNA from the rows behind it. These V and J calls originate from TCRdb's pipeline instead of the authors' own analysis. This sample lists 350,000 to 450,000 distinct CDR3 sequences; about 15% were detected once. The top ten hold approximately 15% of the sample.

This sample's time point label indicates: newly diagnosed GD, antithyroid drugs for less than 3 months. For both TCR sequencing and RNA sequencing, RNA was extracted from PBMCs using TRIzol. Graves' disease was diagnosed according to American Thyroid Association guidelines. Patients were recruited from an endocrinology department in Xi'an, China. Each patient gave around 9 milliliters of peripheral blood, collected in an EDTA anticoagulant tube. PBMCs were isolated by Ficoll Paque Plus density gradient separation without further T cell sorting. RNA quality was checked with an Agilent 2100 Bioanalyzer and agarose gel, and concentration with a NanoDrop 2000. Note on this clonotype: This receptor's antigen is unknown. No qualities accompany the bases; no much larger clone lies one base away.

Sequences MDHEN (CDR1) and SYDVKM (CDR2) are obtained from the germline V gene. Reading from cysteine to phenylalanine, the CDR3 counts 12 amino acids. CDR3 DNA only is kept here, 36 bases in frame from base 1. Deletion took 0 bases off V and 2 bases off J, with a span of 2 bases between the germline ends. In addition, the sample was reused for a study of T cells in Graves' hyperthyroidism and ophthalmopathy. Reported in the second study: Graves' hyperthyroidism was defined as stable when no progression to ophthalmopathy occurred over 18 months of follow-up. Hyperthyroidism patients were newly diagnosed, had a disease duration of under 2 months, and were aged 18 to 65 years. Patients with uncontrolled infections, other autoimmune diseases, pregnancy or lactation were excluded. Diagnoses relied on clinical symptoms, serum thyroxine and TRAb, thyroid ultrasound and orbital computed tomography. For the first round of RT-PCR on the TCR CDR3, the HTBI primer set was used together with the Qiagen OneStep RT-PCR kit. Most expanded thyroid clonotypes (frequency above 0.001) were also detected in blood, suggesting blood repertoires may reflect thyroid immune responses. A 13 V-J signature model separated ophthalmopathy from stable hyperthyroidism, with roughly 88% sensitivity and around 84% specificity in cross-validation and 80%/75% in testing. In validation, progression to ophthalmopathy was predicted by the model with more than 65% sensitivity and 72% to 85% specificity, a median of about 6 months before onset. To identify distinguishing TCR V-J signatures, a discovery cohort of about 100 patients was used, comprising 40 to 45 with Graves' ophthalmopathy and around 57 with stable Graves' hyperthyroidism. Whether ophthalmopathy could be predicted prospectively was tested in an independent validation cohort made up of roughly 19 hyperthyroidism patients plus 17 patients who later progressed to ophthalmopathy. The 100 discovery patients were divided at random into training and test sets in a 7:3 ratio. The study also compared thyroid tissue and blood T-cell repertoires from roughly six Graves' hyperthyroidism patients. Following sampling, methimazole starting at 30 mg daily was given to hyperthyroidism patients, and high-dose intravenous methylprednisolone was given to ophthalmopathy patients. A second multiplex PCR round built the libraries, followed by size selection and purification. Sequencing of the libraries was done on an Illumina HiSeq2000 using paired-end 100 bp reads. SOAPnuke was used to process the raw data, with reads discarded if the reads contained adapters or uncalled bases, had a mean Phred below 15, or lacked an exact constant-primer or identifier match. COPE v1.2.5 was used to merge high-quality paired reads, and clonotypes were defined as unique nucleotide sequences. MiTCR v1.1 was used to align the clonotypes against IMGT TRBV, TRBD and TRBJ reference segments. Only V-J combinations with frequency above 0.0001, covering about 99% of repertoires, were analysed. A TCS score was defined as the ratio of F50 (clonal expansion) to E x V (chaos), with BLOSUM62-based TCRdist applied between CDR3 peptides within each V-J. Welch's t-statistics and random forest reduced roughly 500 V-J features to around 14, which were used in a naive Bayes classifier (R e1071). No statistical method was used to set the sample size in advance, and investigators knew the group allocation. The paper describes TCR Vbeta CDR3 sequencing of 135 peripheral blood samples, made up of 43 ophthalmopathy patients, some 80 hyperthyroidism patients and 17 progressor patients.

The sequence links TRBV28 to TRBJ2-7, with the D segment identity uncertain. The receptor was derived from a woman in her 30s with Graves disease. Donor details come from another sample of the same person, matched by shared clones. The sample here was peripheral blood mononuclear cells (PBMCs), taken at new diagnosis, from a patient treated with antithyroid drugs. The CDR3 region reads CASSLWAYEQYF. The nucleotide sequence reads TGTGCCAGCAGTTTATGGGCCTACGAGCAGTACTTC.